At least ten counts were recorded for the clone carrying this TCR beta chain. The CDR3 spans 18 residues. Per germline, CDR1 SGHAT and CDR2 FQNNGV. V shed 0 bases and J shed 1 base, with 19 bases lying between them. This entry comes from a study of T cell repertoires in cytomegalovirus infection. TCRdb independently ran MiXCR on the reads; one entry per CDR3 protein. The sample has tens of thousands of distinct CDR3 sequences, over 3.5% seen once. The TCR sequence derives from a human donor in good health (CMV status not recorded). Some clones in this sample may be carry-over from other donors' samples. The sequenced sample consisted of PBMCs. The V call is TRBV11-2, the J call TRBJ2-7, with D perhaps assigned TRBD1 or TRBD2 (5 bases each). This CDR3 reads CASSLEGVGDRRSYEQYF. In DNA form, the CDR3 reads TGTGCCAGCAGCTTAGAGGGGGTAGGGGACCGGAGGTCCTACGAGCAGTACTTC. The full variable domain, completed using reference TRBV11-2 and TRBJ2-7, is EAGVAQSPRYKIIEKRQSVAFWCNPISGHATLYWYQQILGQGPKLLIQFQNNGVVDDSQLPKDRFSAERLKGVDSTLKIQPAKLEDSAVYLCASSLEGVGDRRSYEQYFGPGTRLTVT.